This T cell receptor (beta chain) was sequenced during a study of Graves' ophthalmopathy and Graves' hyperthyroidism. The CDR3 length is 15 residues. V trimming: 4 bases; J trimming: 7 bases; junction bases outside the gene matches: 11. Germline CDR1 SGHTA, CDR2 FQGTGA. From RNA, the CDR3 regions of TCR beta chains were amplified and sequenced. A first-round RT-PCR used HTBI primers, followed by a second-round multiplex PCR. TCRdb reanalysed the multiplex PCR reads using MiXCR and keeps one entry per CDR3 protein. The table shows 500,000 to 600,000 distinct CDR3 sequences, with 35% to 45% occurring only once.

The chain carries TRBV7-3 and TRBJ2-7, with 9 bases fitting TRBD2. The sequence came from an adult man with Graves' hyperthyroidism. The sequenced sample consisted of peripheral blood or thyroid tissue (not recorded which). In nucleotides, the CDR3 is TGTGCCAGCAGCTCCGAGCGGGGGGCGGGCAATGAGCAGTACTTC. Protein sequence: CASSSERGAGNEQYF.